Shown below are 28 T cell receptor beta chains from a single sample sequenced in a study of response to subunit inactivated influenza vaccine. MiXCR was run by TCRdb on the RT-PCR reads, yielding one entry per CDR3 protein. The repertoire consists of some 540,000 distinct CDR3 sequences, with approximately 20% occurring once and the leading ten covering about 2.8%. These data are also associated with another study on T cells expressing NK-cell markers. That work contributes: The authors made TCR beta cDNA libraries by 5'RACE template switching. This switching added a universal primer site and UMIs.

The sample consisted of CD4+ T cells sorted from PBMCs, taken about 13 days after vaccination. These receptors were collected from a man in his fifties or sixties who received an inactivated influenza vaccine.

The genes are TRBV20-1 and TRBJ2-1; 8 nucleotides match TRBD2. The junction had 5 bases not matched to a gene; V was cut back by 3 bases and J by 4 bases. In germline, CDR1 is DFQATT, CDR2 SNEGSKA (reference sequence). The CDR3 spans 14 residues. This CDR3 is CSASPTSAYNEQFF. CDR3 coding DNA: TGCAGTGCTAGCCCGACTAGCGCTTACAATGAGCAGTTCTTC.

The chain couples TRBV19 to TRBJ2-3; possibly TRBD2 for D (6 bases). V was trimmed by 2 bases and J by 0 bases, leaving 12 bases between them. CDR3 length equals 16 residues. Germline CDR1 and CDR2: LNHDA and SQIVND (reference sequence). The CDR3, as DNA: TGTGCCAGTAGTATACGACTAGTGTCTAGCACAGATACGCAGTATTTT. It codes for CASSIRLVSSTDTQYF. Using reference TRBV19 and TRBJ2-3 for the parts outside the CDR3, the full variable domain is DGGITQSPKYLFRKEGQNVTLSCEQNLNHDAMYWYRQDPGQGLRLIYYSQIVNDFQKGDIAEGYSVSREKKESFPLTVTSAQKNPTAFYLCASSIRLVSSTDTQYFGPGTRLTVL.

This clonotype has more than one count but fewer than ten. The V and J genes are TRBV28 and TRBJ1-2; possible D gene TRBD1, 5 bases. The V end lost 4 bases, the J end lost 4 bases, and 10 bases lay between the germline ends. The CDR3 runs to 13 residues. Per the germline V gene, CDR1 is MDHEN and CDR2 is SYDVKM. The chain's CDR3 is CASSSDSGYGYTF. The CDR3 nucleotides read TGTGCCAGCAGTTCAGACAGCGGCTATGGCTACACCTTC.

This clonotype was counted a few times. The V and J genes are TRBV2 and TRBJ1-5; a possible D gene is TRBD1 (6 bases). In germline, CDR1 is SNHLY, CDR2 FYNNEI. V shed 2 bases and J shed 6 bases, with 8 bases lying between them. This CDR3 spans 13 amino acids. The CDR3, as DNA: TGTGCCAGCAGTGAACAGGGGCCTCAGCCCCAGCATTTT. Translated, it gives CASSEQGPQPQHF.

The chain carries TRBV12-3 or TRBV12-4 and TRBJ2-3; D not certain. Trimming left V 3 bases short and J 14 bases short, with 24 bases between. The CDR3 is 15 residues long. CDR3 residues: CASSLSSTDTRRRYF. CDR3 nucleotides: TGTGCCAGCAGTTTGAGCTCGACCGACACCCGACGTAGGTATTTT.

This clonotype was found a few times. The chain is built from TRBV14 and TRBJ2-1; 9 bases align to TRBD2. The CDR3 consists of 16 residues. CDR1 and CDR2 (germline): SGHDN, FVKESK. V lost 4 bases and J lost 2; bases outside the gene matches: 6. CDR3: CASSLSPSGAYNEQFF. CDR3 sequence (DNA): TGTGCCAGCAGCCTCTCCCCTAGCGGGGCCTACAATGAGCAGTTCTTC.

This clonotype occurred a few times. The junction shows a germline mismatch at one end, possibly a read error. The CDR3 sequence is CASTLVAGTGNEQFF. The CDR3 coding sequence is TGTGCCAGCACCTTAGTAGCGGGAACGGGGAATGAGCAGTTCTTC. The chain links TRBV7-6 to TRBJ2-1; 8 bases line up with TRBD2. The CDR3 consists of 15 residues. CDR1 is SGHVS, CDR2 FNYEAQ, per germline.

The rearrangement uses TRBV9 and TRBJ2-6; D gene uncertain. Deletions cut 0 bases from V and 4 bases from J, with 5 bases between. The CDR3 is 14 amino acids. The germline gives CDR1 SGDLS, CDR2 YYNGEE. CDR3 amino acids: CASSVEWGANVLTF. The DNA of the CDR3 is TGTGCCAGCAGCGTAGAGTGGGGGGCCAACGTCCTGACTTTC.

This rearrangement joins TRBV7-2 to TRBJ2-7; 8 nucleotides agree with TRBD1. The length of the CDR3 is 14 residues. Germline V lookup: CDR1 SGHTA, CDR2 FQGNSA. The V segment lost 6 bases and the J segment 6 bases; nucleotides outside the gene matches: 10. In DNA, the CDR3 is TGTGCCAGCAGATATGGACAGGGAAATTCCGAGCAGTACTTC. Translation: CASRYGQGNSEQYF.

Many counts were recorded for this clonotype. This sequence joins TRBV12-3 or TRBV12-4 and TRBJ1-5; D gene uncertain. V was clipped by 6 bases and J by 0 bases, with 9 bases between them. This CDR3 has 14 residues. In DNA, the CDR3 is TGTGCCAGCAGCTTTACAGATAGCAATCAGCCCCAGCATTTT. This codes for CASSFTDSNQPQHF.

The chain uses TRBV20-1 and TRBJ2-3; D tentatively reads TRBD1 or TRBD2 (5 bases each). Germline loops: CDR1 DFQATT, CDR2 SNEGSKA (reference sequence). V lost 5 bases and J lost 2, with 14 bases in between. The CDR3 runs 14 residues. This CDR3 reads CSAPGRTNTDTQYF. CDR3 nucleotides: TGCAGTGCTCCGGGACGGACGAACACAGATACGCAGTATTTT.

The chain couples TRBV11-2 to TRBJ1-1, with D perhaps matching TRBD1 (5 bases). The CDR3 is made up of 13 amino acids. V was clipped by 11 bases and J by 3 bases, with 16 bases between them. Germline lookup yields CDR1 SGHAT and CDR2 FQNNGV. The CDR3 DNA is TGTGCCGGGGGGACGCTACAGGACACTGAAGCTTTCTTT. This codes for CAGGTLQDTEAFF.

The chain is built from TRBV7-2 and TRBJ1-1; D may be TRBD1 (5 bases). The CDR3 consists of 13 residues. Trimming took 5 bases from V and 8 from J, leaving 15 bases between them. CDR1 SGHTA and CDR2 FQGNSA come from the germline V gene. DNA for the CDR3: TGTGCCAGCAGCGTAGGGACTATGGGCGAAGCTTTCTTT. This encodes CASSVGTMGEAFF.

V is TRBV9 and J is TRBJ2-1; 7 bases agree with TRBD1. The CDR3 spans 13 residues. Germline CDR1 reads SGDLS; CDR2 reads YYNGEE. With 0 bases clipped from V and 9 bases from J, the junction kept 3 bases outside the gene matches. The CDR3 DNA reads TGTGCCAGCAGCGTAGAAGGGGGCGCTGAGCAGTTCTTC. Translating gives CASSVEGGAEQFF.

The chain combines TRBV3-1 with TRBJ2-5; D remains ambiguous. V shed 0 bases and J shed 9 bases, with 11 bases lying between them. The CDR3 extends over 13 amino acids. Germline CDR1 is LGHDT and CDR2 is YNNKEL (reference sequence). CDR3 nucleotide sequence: TGTGCCAGCAGCCAAGATTCGAAGGCAGCCCAGTACTTC. As protein: CASSQDSKAAQYF.

This clonotype was picked up a small number of times. The chain recombines TRBV6-2 or TRBV6-3 with TRBJ2-2; D is uncertain. Trimming removed 7 bases from V and 3 bases from J, with 15 bases in between. This CDR3 region has 15 residues. CDR1 and CDR2 from the germline V gene are MNHEY and SVGEGT. The CDR3 sequence: CASKAFARDTGELFF. The CDR3 DNA reads TGTGCCAGCAAGGCCTTTGCCCGGGACACCGGGGAGCTGTTTTTT.

The CDR3 nucleotides are TGTGCCAGCAGCAAATCGACAGGGGGCTTCTTCGAGCAGTACTTC. Translating gives CASSKSTGGFFEQYF. V usage is TRBV11-2 and J usage is TRBJ2-7; 10 bases match TRBD1. Germline-derived CDR1 and CDR2 are SGHAT and FQNNGV. V lost 5 bases and J lost 6; bases outside the gene matches: 10. CDR3 length: 15 amino acids.

The rearrangement uses TRBV28 and TRBJ2-1; 8 nucleotides align to TRBD2. Germline V gene data show CDR1 as MDHEN and CDR2 as SYDVKM. J lost 4 bases, V lost 7 bases, and 9 bases had no gene match. This CDR3 spans 15 amino acids. The CDR3 nucleotides read TGTGCCAGCACCCTCGCGGGGGGTATTTACAATGAGCAGTTCTTC. Translated, it gives CASTLAGGIYNEQFF.

This clonotype was detected only a few times. The chain joins TRBV4-3 to TRBJ2-2; 11 bases align to TRBD2. The V segment lost 1 base and the J segment 4 bases; nucleotides outside the gene matches: 5. CDR1 is LGHNA, CDR2 YSLEER, per germline. The CDR3 covers 17 residues. CDR3 sequence (DNA): TGCGCCAGCAGCCAAGGTCTAGCGGGGGGTTCCACCGGGGAGCTGTTTTTT. Its translation: CASSQGLAGGSTGELFF.

This chain uses TRBV12-3 or TRBV12-4 with TRBJ1-5; D uncertain. The ends were cut back, 3 bases at V and 1 base at J, with 13 bases in the middle. The CDR3 length is 16 residues. Here the CDR3 reads CASSFRRAWSNQPQHF. The CDR3 coding sequence is TGTGCCAGCAGTTTTAGGAGAGCATGGAGCAATCAGCCCCAGCATTTT.

This chain connects TRBV3-1 to TRBJ1-4; TRBD1 is a possible D gene (6 bases). The CDR3 sequence is 15 residues long. Trimming removed 4 bases from V and 4 bases from J, with 13 bases in between. Per germline, CDR1 LGHDT and CDR2 YNNKEL (reference sequence). The CDR3 spells CASSPTTGINEKLFF. The CDR3 nucleotides read TGTGCCAGCAGCCCAACGACAGGCATTAATGAAAAACTGTTTTTT.

This clonotype has a count of ten or more. V and J are TRBV9 and TRBJ2-7, with 7 bases aligning to TRBD2. With V trimmed by 0 bases and J by 2 bases, 2 bases remained unmatched. This CDR3 has 14 amino acids. From germline, CDR1 is SGDLS and CDR2 YYNGEE. The CDR3 nucleotides read TGTGCCAGCAGCGTAGATGGGGGGGCCTACGAGCAGTACTTC. It yields the protein CASSVDGGAYEQYF.

This clonotype has a handful of counts. The chain is built from TRBV28 and TRBJ2-7, with 7 bases fitting TRBD2. Trimming cost V 7 bases and J 0 bases; bases outside gene matches: 15. The germline gives CDR1 MDHEN, CDR2 SYDVKM. The CDR3 length is 17 residues. The CDR3 DNA reads TGTGCCAGCACCTCGGGGGGAGCGAATTTTCTCTCCTACGAGCAGTACTTC. It translates to CASTSGGANFLSYEQYF.

This clonotype has more than one count but fewer than ten. J is TRBJ2-1 and V is TRBV28, with TRBD1 as a possible D gene (5 bases). The V gene's germline CDR1 is MDHEN and CDR2 SYDVKM. CDR3 length: 12 amino acids. V was trimmed by 6 bases and J by 8 bases, leaving 11 bases between them. CDR3: CASRSLGDEQFF. As DNA, the CDR3 is TGTGCCAGCAGGTCGTTAGGGGATGAGCAGTTCTTC.

The chain combines TRBV7-2 with TRBJ2-2; TRBD1 might be the D (5 bases). Germline V lookup: CDR1 SGHTA, CDR2 FQGNSA. This CDR3 is 14 amino acids long. V was trimmed by 4 bases and J by 6 bases, leaving 12 bases between them. CDR3 bases: TGTGCCAGCAGCTCATACAGGATCTCCGGGGAGCTGTTTTTT. Its protein is CASSSYRISGELFF.

The chain carries TRBV28 and TRBJ2-7, with D perhaps TRBD2 (5 bases). CDR3 size: 14 residues. From germline, CDR1 is MDHEN and CDR2 SYDVKM. Trimming removed 5 bases from V and 3 bases from J, with 14 bases in between. The CDR3 DNA follows: TGTGCCAGCAGTCCCCCCCAGCGGATCTACGAGCAGTACTTC. This translates into CASSPPQRIYEQYF.

In its sample, this clonotype was seen a few times. The chain is built from TRBV20-1 and TRBJ1-5, with D unclear. Between the trimmed V and J ends, which lost 3 bases and 4 bases, there was a span of 7 bases. The CDR3 is 12 amino acids. CDR1 is DFQATT and CDR2 is SNEGSKA in the germline V gene (reference sequence). The CDR3 loop is CSARPVNQPQHF. CDR3 sequence (DNA): TGCAGTGCTAGGCCGGTGAATCAGCCCCAGCATTTT.

J is TRBJ2-1 and V is TRBV7-2; D possibly corresponds to TRBD2 (5 bases). V lost 7 bases and J 7 bases, leaving 20 bases between the germline ends. The CDR3 covers 15 residues. Germline V gene data show CDR1 as SGHTA and CDR2 as FQGNSA. The CDR3 DNA reads as TGTGCCAGCAACATCCGGGATGCCCACTGGAATGAGCAGTTCTTC. Translation: CASNIRDAHWNEQFF.